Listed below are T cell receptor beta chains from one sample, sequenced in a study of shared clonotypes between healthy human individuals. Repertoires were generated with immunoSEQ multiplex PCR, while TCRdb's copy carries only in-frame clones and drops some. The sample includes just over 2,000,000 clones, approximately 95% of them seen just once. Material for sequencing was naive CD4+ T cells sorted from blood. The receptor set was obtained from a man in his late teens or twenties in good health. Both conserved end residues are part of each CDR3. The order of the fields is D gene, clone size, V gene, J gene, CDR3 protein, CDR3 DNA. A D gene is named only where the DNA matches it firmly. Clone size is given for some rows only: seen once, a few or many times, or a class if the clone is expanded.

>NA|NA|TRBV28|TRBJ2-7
CASHPARATYEQYF
TGTGCCAGCCACCCAGCGAGGGCCACCTACGAGCAGTACTTC
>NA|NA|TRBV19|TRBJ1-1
CASSIVSGNTEAFF
TGTGCCAGTAGCATAGTATCAGGGAACACTGAAGCTTTCTTT
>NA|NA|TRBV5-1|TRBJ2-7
CASRRDQGLSYEQYF
TGCGCCAGCAGAAGAGACCAGGGGCTATCTTACGAGCAGTACTTC
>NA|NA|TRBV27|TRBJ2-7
CASIGGGTGDYEQYF
TGTGCCAGCATAGGAGGGGGGACTGGGGACTACGAGCAGTACTTC
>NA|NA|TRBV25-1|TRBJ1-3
CASSDFGSSGNTIYF
TGTGCCAGCAGTGACTTCGGGAGCTCTGGAAACACCATATATTTT
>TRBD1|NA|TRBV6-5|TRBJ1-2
CASRQGGSLYGYTF
TGTGCCAGCAGACAGGGGGGGTCCCTCTATGGCTACACCTTC
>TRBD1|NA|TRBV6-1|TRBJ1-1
CATGKNTEAFF
TGCGCGACAGGGAAGAACACTGAAGCTTTCTTT
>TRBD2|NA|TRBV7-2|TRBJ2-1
CASSAGGQVNEQFF
TGTGCCAGCAGCGCGGGGGGGCAGGTCAATGAGCAGTTCTTC
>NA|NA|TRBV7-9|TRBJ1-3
CASSLGSDSGNTIYF
TGTGCCAGCAGCTTAGGTTCAGATTCTGGAAACACCATATATTTT
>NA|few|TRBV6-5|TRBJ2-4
CASSRARGPDIQYF
TGTGCCAGCAGTCGAGCCAGAGGTCCAGACATTCAGTACTTC
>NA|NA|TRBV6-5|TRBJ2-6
CAARALSGANVLTF
TGTGCCGCGAGGGCCCTATCTGGGGCCAACGTCCTGACTTTC
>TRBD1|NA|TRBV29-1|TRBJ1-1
CSVGGGDRTAEAFF
TGCAGCGTGGGAGGGGGGGACAGGACCGCTGAAGCTTTCTTT
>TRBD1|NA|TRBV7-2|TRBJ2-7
CASSPGQGFYEQYF
TGTGCCAGCAGCCCGGGACAGGGGTTCTACGAGCAGTACTTC
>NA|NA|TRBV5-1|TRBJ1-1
CASRLQGNGRNTEAFF
TGCGCCAGCAGATTACAGGGAAACGGAAGGAACACTGAAGCTTTCTTT
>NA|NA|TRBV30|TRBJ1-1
CAWSPQVGGTEAFF
TGTGCCTGGAGTCCTCAGGTTGGCGGCACTGAAGCTTTCTTT
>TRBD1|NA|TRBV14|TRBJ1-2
CASSPRRDRDYGYTF
TGTGCCAGCAGCCCACGCCGGGACAGGGACTATGGCTACACCTTC
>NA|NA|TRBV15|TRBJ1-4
CATSSPGRVGNEKLFF
TGTGCCACCAGCAGTCCTGGACGGGTGGGTAATGAAAAACTGTTTTTT
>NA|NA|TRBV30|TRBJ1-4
CAWGYEKLFF
TGTGCCTGGGGGTATGAAAAACTGTTTTTT
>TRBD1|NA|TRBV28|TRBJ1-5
CASSLGTEGNQPQHF
TGTGCCAGCAGTTTGGGGACAGAAGGCAATCAGCCCCAGCATTTT
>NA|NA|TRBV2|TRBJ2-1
CASSEFGPYGRANEQFF
TGTGCCAGCAGTGAATTCGGCCCCTATGGTAGGGCAAATGAGCAGTTCTTC
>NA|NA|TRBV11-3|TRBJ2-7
CASSPGNDYEQYF
TGTGCCAGCAGCCCCGGAAATGACTACGAGCAGTACTTC
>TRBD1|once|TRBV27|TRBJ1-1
CASSSSDRGGTEAFF
TGTGCCAGCAGTTCAAGCGACAGGGGAGGCACTGAAGCTTTCTTT
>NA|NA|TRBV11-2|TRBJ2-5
CASSSRPGETQYF
TGTGCCAGCAGCAGTAGGCCGGGGGAGACCCAGTACTTC
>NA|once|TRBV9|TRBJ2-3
CASSPGAFTDTQYF
TGTGCCAGCAGCCCCGGGGCTTTTACAGATACGCAGTATTTT
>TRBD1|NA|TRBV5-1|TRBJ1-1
CASSLTGENTEAFF
TGCGCCAGCAGCTTGACAGGGGAGAACACTGAAGCTTTCTTT
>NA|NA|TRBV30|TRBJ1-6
CAWSVSSNNSPLHF
TGTGCCTGGAGTGTGTCATCTAATAATTCACCCCTCCACTTT
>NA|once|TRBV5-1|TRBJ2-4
CASNPRPELGAKNIQYF
TGCGCCAGCAATCCTCGACCCGAACTGGGGGCCAAAAACATTCAGTACTTC